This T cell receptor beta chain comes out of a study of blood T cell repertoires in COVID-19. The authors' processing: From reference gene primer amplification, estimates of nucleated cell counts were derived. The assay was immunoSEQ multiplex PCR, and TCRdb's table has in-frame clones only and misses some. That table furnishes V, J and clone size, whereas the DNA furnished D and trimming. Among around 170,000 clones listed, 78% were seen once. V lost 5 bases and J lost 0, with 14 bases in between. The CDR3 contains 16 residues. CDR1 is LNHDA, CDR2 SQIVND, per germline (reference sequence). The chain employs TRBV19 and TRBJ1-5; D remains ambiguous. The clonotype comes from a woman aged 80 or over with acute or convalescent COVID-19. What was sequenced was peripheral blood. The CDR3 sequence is CASSPQQMYSNQPQHF. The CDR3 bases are TGTGCCAGTAGTCCCCAACAAATGTATAGCAATCAGCCCCAGCATTTT.